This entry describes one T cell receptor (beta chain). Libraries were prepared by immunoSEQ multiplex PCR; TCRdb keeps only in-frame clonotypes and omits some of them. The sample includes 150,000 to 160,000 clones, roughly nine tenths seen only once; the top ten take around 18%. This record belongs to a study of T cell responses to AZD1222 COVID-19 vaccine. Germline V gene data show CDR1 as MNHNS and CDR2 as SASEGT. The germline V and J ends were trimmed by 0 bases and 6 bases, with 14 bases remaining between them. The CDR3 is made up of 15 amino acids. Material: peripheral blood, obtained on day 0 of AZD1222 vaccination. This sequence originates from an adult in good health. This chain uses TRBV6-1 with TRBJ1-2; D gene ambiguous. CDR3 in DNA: TGTGCCAGCAGTGAAGCGCGAACACAAGGACATGGCTACACCTTC. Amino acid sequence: CASSEARTQGHGYTF.